What follows describes a single T cell receptor beta chain. The data were obtained in a study of graft-versus-host responses after intestinal transplantation. Intraepithelial and lamina propria lymphocytes were isolated from graft specimens. Per germline, CDR1 SGHTA and CDR2 FQGNSA. The CDR3 runs 12 residues. V shed 7 bases and J shed 0 bases, with 4 bases lying between them. Clones were read by immunoSEQ multiplex PCR, and TCRdb kept only the in-frame ones, dropping some. Among almost 4,500 clones, approximately 70% were seen once, and the ten largest hold roughly 8.4%. The sample in question was ileum tissue, obtained 17 days after transplant. This sequence originates from a human patient who received an intestinal transplant, so some T cells may come from the graft donor. This chain joins TRBV7-2 and TRBJ2-1; D is ambiguous. The CDR3 nucleotides are TGTGCCAGCACCCTCTCCTACAATGAGCAGTTCTTC. Amino acid sequence: CASTLSYNEQFF. The full variable domain, in which reference TRBV7-2 and TRBJ2-1 provide the parts outside the CDR3, is GAGVSQSPSNKVTEKGKDVELRCDPISGHTALYWYRQSLGQGLEFLIYFQGNSAPDKSGLPSDRFSAERTGGSVSTLTIQRTQQEDSAVYLCASTLSYNEQFFGPGTRLTVL.